This TCR beta chain was sequenced during a study of T cell responses to AZD1222 COVID-19 vaccine. A word on this clone: The antigen remains unidentified.

Measured with immunoSEQ multiplex PCR; TCRdb has only the in-frame clones, and not every one. The table has 150,000 to 200,000 clones, about 91% seen once; the top ten hold 1.3%. Study-wide findings and caveats: Spike was spanned by vaccine-associated CD4 TCRs, with dominance at 160-218 and 743-854.

Germline lookup yields CDR1 SEHNR and CDR2 FQNEAQ (reference sequence). CDR3 length equals 17 residues. Trimming removed 1 base from V and 2 bases from J; junction bases left unmatched: 7. The receptor comes from an adult who received the AZD1222 COVID-19 vaccine. The sequencing used peripheral blood, collected 28 days after the second AZD1222 dose. The J gene is TRBJ2-7, the V gene TRBV7-9; 11 bases map to TRBD2. The CDR3 reads CASSLGASGRSTYEQYF. The CDR3 DNA reads TGTGCCAGCAGCTTAGGCGCTAGCGGGAGGTCTACCTACGAGCAGTACTTC.